Given below is one TCR beta chain in context. This clone's antigen is unknown. Qualities for individual bases were not recorded, and no much larger clone is one base off. Read against the paper, the sample's time point label means: baseline before first vaccination. Interpreted using the paper, the treatment or condition label stands for: meningococcal conjugate vaccine given as trial control. Samples from vaccinated people were obtained from the UK trials COV001 and COV002, which included a single-blind randomized controlled phase 2/3 trial of AZD1222 (ChAdOx1 nCoV-19) in healthy adults. For TCRbeta chain sequencing, PBMC samples were collected from trial participants at day 0 and at day 28 after the second dose. The CDR3 regions of human TCRbeta chains were analyzed by immunosequencing. Processing in the source paper ran as follows. Repertoire TCRs were checked for matches against a reference library of SARS-CoV-2-specific TCRs that had been generated using the MIRA antigen-specificity platform. Breadth meant the fraction of unique TCRs that were SARS-CoV-2-associated, whereas depth meant the fraction of total T cells that were SARS-CoV-2-associated. Each spike-specific TCR was assigned to its reactive spike region and to a CD4 or CD8 class using the MIRA data. Log10-transformed breadth and depth values were compared by one-way ANOVA with Sidak's multiple comparisons tests. TCRdb stores this immuneACCESS table with in-frame sequences only. Part of the clones is absent; in the studies checked, under half of the shortfall reflects unresolved V genes, and no reason is known for the rest. The V and J calls and clone size come from that table; D and trimming were worked out from the DNA. The sample includes about 110,000 clones, with roughly 89% observed a single time. Of the sample, roughly 3% falls within the top ten clones.

Taken from cysteine to phenylalanine, the CDR3 has 13 residues. Only the CDR3 DNA is retained, 39 bases long and in frame from the first base. Looking up the germline V gene yields CDR1 SNHLY and CDR2 FYNNEI. Relative to germline, V is missing 5 bases and J is missing 12 bases, with 10 bases of the junction outside any gene match. The data derive from a study of T cell responses to AZD1222 COVID-19 vaccine (dated by TCRdb to about 2021). With regard to the full study: A total of more than 230 trial participants underwent TCR sequencing, of whom around 200 received two doses of AZD1222 and 26 received two doses of the MenACWY control vaccine. Trial participants were enrolled into age subgroups of 18-55, 56-69 and 70-plus years, which contained 148, 28 and 57 TCR-sequenced participants, respectively. Study-wide findings and limitations: Reportedly, almost half of the unique spike-specific TCRs recognized epitopes lying outside the regions that are mutated in the B.1.351 and B.1.1.7 variants. The 56-69-year group was small, and its depth increase did not reach significance, likely because of low power. Only 5 to 7 AZD1222 recipients were SARS-CoV-2 seropositive at baseline, limiting conclusions about previously exposed vaccinees. Vaccine-associated CD4 TCRs spanned the whole spike protein, with dominant responses in regions 160-218 and 743-854. Most participants were white British and females outnumbered males, and the authors suggested that clonal diversity may have been underestimated. Spike-specific TCR breadth and depth rose significantly after two AZD1222 doses compared with day 0 and with MenACWY recipients. Because no day 14 peak-response samples were available, the repertoires could be characterized only after the peak T cell response.

The sequencing used peripheral blood, collected on day 0 of MenACWY control vaccination. This sequence originates from an adult in good health. Recombination connected TRBV2 to TRBJ1-2; the junction holds 9 bases that match TRBD1. The bases read TGTGCCAGCAGTCCAACCTTGACAGGGGGAAACACCTTC. Its amino acids are CASSPTLTGGNTF.